The 32 T cell receptor beta chains below were found in one sample sequenced in a study of blood T cells in healthy people across ages. The use of a sample-barcoded 5' primer and a J-beta primer mix characterized a second PCR of about 7 to 12 cycles. TCRdb re-called the 5' RACE reads with MiXCR, one entry per CDR3 protein. The data hold some 550,000 distinct CDR3 sequences, with 47% observed a single time. The specimen was blood. Receptors were obtained from a man older than 75 in good health.

V and J are TRBV4-2 and TRBJ1-1; D might be TRBD1 (5 bases). The length of the CDR3 is 13 residues. Trimming cost V 0 bases and J 11 bases, with 13 bases left between them. Per the germline V gene, CDR1 is LGHNA and CDR2 is YNFKEQ. The CDR3 coding sequence is TGTGCCAGCAGCCAAGATTACAAGGGGAACGCTTTCTTT. Translation gives CASSQDYKGNAFF.

The chain is built from TRBV7-9 and TRBJ2-3, with 7 bases fitting TRBD2. J gave up 2 bases and V 1 base, and 9 bases lay outside the gene matches. In germline, CDR1 is SEHNR, CDR2 FQNEAQ (reference sequence). The CDR3 is 17 amino acids. This CDR3 is CASSLVRSGVNTDTQYF. CDR3 DNA sequence: TGTGCCAGCAGCTTAGTGCGGAGCGGGGTAAACACAGATACGCAGTATTTT.

The chain's CDR3 is CSVEDRGRVGYGYTF. The DNA for the CDR3 is TGCAGCGTTGAAGATCGTGGCAGGGTTGGATATGGCTACACCTTC. V is TRBV29-1 and J is TRBJ1-2, with TRBD1 as a possible D gene (5 bases). Germline V gives CDR1 SQVTM, CDR2 ANQGSEA. The CDR3 totals 15 residues. Trimming took 0 bases from V and 5 from J, leaving 16 bases between them.

This clonotype has only one observation. V gene TRBV10-3 combines with J gene TRBJ2-7; TRBD2 matches 7 bases. The CDR3 is 18 residues long. Germline trimming cut 2 bases from V and 7 bases from J; bases unmatched to any gene: 20. Per germline, CDR1 ENHRY and CDR2 SYGVKD. CDR3 sequence: CAISELGRGGSSGNEQYF. CDR3 coding DNA: TGTGCCATCAGTGAGCTGGGGAGGGGCGGGAGCTCCGGCAATGAGCAGTACTTC.

The rearrangement links TRBV12-3 or TRBV12-4 to TRBJ2-3; the match to TRBD2 covers 9 bases. V lost 7 bases, J lost 3 bases, and 5 bases stayed unmatched. This CDR3 contains 14 residues. CDR3: CASIGGLATDTQYF. As DNA, the CDR3 is TGTGCCAGCATTGGCGGACTAGCGACAGATACGCAGTATTTT.

This clonotype was observed many times. This chain joins TRBV7-3 and TRBJ1-2, with D tentatively TRBD1 (5 bases). This CDR3 has 14 amino acids. V lost 2 bases to trimming and J lost 3 bases, with 10 bases between them. Germline CDR1 reads SGHTA; CDR2 reads FQGTGA. This CDR3 reads CASSLEGSDYGYTF. The DNA for the CDR3 is TGTGCCAGCAGCTTAGAGGGGTCTGACTATGGCTACACCTTC.

The chain recombines TRBV10-3 with TRBJ1-1, with D possibly matching TRBD1 (5 bases). With 0 bases removed from V and 7 bases from J, the gap between germline ends came to 6 bases. The CDR3 consists of 12 residues. Germline CDR1 ENHRY, CDR2 SYGVKD. The CDR3 is CAISESDNEAFF. The CDR3 nucleotides read TGTGCCATCAGTGAGTCGGACAATGAAGCTTTCTTT.

This clonotype was detected only a few times. This chain joins TRBV20-1 and TRBJ2-7; tentative D call: TRBD2 (5 bases). The CDR3 has 12 residues. Trimming pared 3 bases from V and 3 bases from J, leaving 9 bases between. Germline V gives CDR1 DFQATT, CDR2 SNEGSKA (reference sequence). The chain's CDR3 is CSARDGIYEQYF. CDR3 nucleotide sequence: TGCAGTGCTAGGGACGGGATCTACGAGCAGTACTTC.

Regarding this clonotype: At one boundary the junction diverges from the germline segment, which might be a read error. The chain joins TRBV7-7 to TRBJ2-2; 7 nucleotides line up with TRBD1. The CDR3 is 17 amino acids. Germline V gives CDR1 SSHAT, CDR2 FNYEAQ (reference sequence). Here the CDR3 reads CASSFTTDRLFTGELFF. In nucleotides, the CDR3 is TGTGCTAGCAGCTTCACAACGGACAGGTTGTTCACCGGGGAGCTGTTTTTT. The whole variable domain, filled in from reference TRBV7-7 and TRBJ2-2, reads GAGVSQSPRYKVTKRGQDVTLRCDPISSHATLYWYQQALGQGPEFLTYFNYEAQPDKSGLPSDRFSAERPEGSISTLTIQRTEQRDSAMYRCASSFTTDRLFTGELFFGEGSRLTVL.

This clonotype was seen ten or more times. This chain connects TRBV6-6 to TRBJ2-3; TRBD2 aligns across 7 bases. Germline V gives CDR1 MNHNY, CDR2 SVGAGI (reference sequence). The trim removed 2 bases at V and 5 bases at J, leaving 16 bases unmatched. The CDR3 runs 18 residues. In DNA, the CDR3 is TGTGCCAGCAGTTACACAACCGCTCGGGCGGGAGCTGGAGATACGCAGTATTTT. Translating it yields CASSYTTARAGAGDTQYF.

This clonotype was detected a few times. CDR3 residues: CASSLAFSAYNEQFF. For the CDR3, the DNA is TGTGCCAGCAGCTTAGCCTTTTCCGCCTACAATGAGCAGTTCTTC. J is TRBJ2-1 and V is TRBV7-2, with D unclear. The ends were cut back, 0 bases at V and 2 bases at J, with 8 bases in the middle. The CDR3 is made up of 15 amino acids. Germline values: CDR1 SGHTA, CDR2 FQGNSA.

The rearrangement uses TRBV12-3 or TRBV12-4 and TRBJ2-3; the D is unclear. The V and J ends lost 6 bases and 3 bases respectively, with 13 bases between them. The CDR3 contains 14 residues. The CDR3 loop is CASSLHGGTDTQYF. For the CDR3, the DNA is TGTGCCAGCAGCCTACATGGTGGTACAGATACGCAGTATTTT.

This clonotype was counted a few times. This chain joins TRBV9 and TRBJ2-5; 8 bases map to TRBD1. This CDR3 is built from 16 residues. Germline V gives CDR1 SGDLS, CDR2 YYNGEE. Trimming cost V 0 bases and J 4 bases; bases outside gene matches: 8. CDR3 sequence: CASSVAGGTGGETQYF. The CDR3, as DNA: TGTGCCAGCAGCGTAGCAGGGGGGACAGGTGGAGAGACCCAGTACTTC. The full variable domain, completed using reference TRBV9 and TRBJ2-5, is DSGVTQTPKHLITATGQRVTLRCSPRSGDLSVYWYQQSLDQGLQFLIQYYNGEERAKGNILERFSAQQFPDLHSELNLSSLELGDSALYFCASSVAGGTGGETQYFGPGTRLLVL.

This clonotype was observed a handful of times. The J gene is TRBJ2-6, the V gene TRBV7-2; D gene ambiguous. V shed 2 bases and J shed 0 bases, with 8 bases lying between them. Germline V gene lookup returns CDR1 SGHTA and CDR2 FQGNSA. The CDR3 covers 16 residues. CDR3 amino acids: CASSLRSDSGANVLTF. DNA for the CDR3: TGTGCCAGCAGCTTACGGTCTGACTCTGGGGCCAACGTCCTGACTTTC.

This clonotype was seen at least ten times. This rearrangement joins TRBV6-5 to TRBJ1-2; 7 nucleotides agree with TRBD1. Trimming cost V 6 bases and J 4 bases; bases outside gene matches: 8. CDR1 MNHEY and CDR2 SVGAGI come from the germline V gene. The CDR3 runs to 14 residues. In DNA, the CDR3 is TGTGCCAGCAGCCAGGACAGGACAGGCTATGGCTACACCTTC. It translates to CASSQDRTGYGYTF.

This clonotype was found many times. The chain links TRBV6-6 to TRBJ1-2; TRBD1 is a possible D gene (5 bases). The ends were cut back, 5 bases at V and 0 bases at J, with 13 bases in the middle. The CDR3 loop spans 15 amino acids. CDR1 and CDR2 (germline): MNHNY, SVGAGI (reference sequence). The CDR3 reads CASSRGDVANYGYTF. The CDR3 coding sequence is TGTGCCAGCAGTCGGGGGGACGTGGCTAACTATGGCTACACCTTC.

On this clonotype itself: A junction boundary mismatches the germline segment, possibly from a read error. V and J are TRBV6-6 and TRBJ2-1, with TRBD2 as a possible D gene (6 bases). CDR3 length: 17 amino acids. Germline V gene lookup returns CDR1 MNHNY and CDR2 SVGAGI (reference sequence). DNA of the CDR3: TGTGCCAGCAGTCCCCTCGGGCGTTACGGAGGGCACAAGGAGCAGTTCTTC. Protein sequence: CASSPLGRYGGHKEQFF.

The chain recombines TRBV6-5 with TRBJ2-2; TRBD2 matches 11 bases. The CDR3 is 16 residues long. CDR1 and CDR2 from the germline V gene are MNHEY and SVGAGI. The V and J ends lost 4 bases and 0 bases, in that order; junction bases with no gene match: 1. The CDR3 here is CASSSLAGANTGELFF. CDR3 nucleotides: TGTGCCAGCAGTTCACTAGCGGGGGCGAACACCGGGGAGCTGTTTTTT.

The chain employs TRBV18 and TRBJ2-6, with 8 positions matching TRBD1. Looked up from germline, CDR1 is KGHSH and CDR2 is LQKENI. The length of the CDR3 is 16 residues. The trim removed 2 bases at V and 2 bases at J, leaving 2 bases unmatched. CDR3 in amino acids: CASSPSQGAGANVLTF. Written as DNA, the CDR3 is TGTGCCAGCTCACCATCACAGGGGGCTGGGGCCAACGTCCTGACTTTC.

J is TRBJ1-4 and V is TRBV24-1, with unresolved D. The CDR3 spans 13 residues. The germline V gene encodes CDR1 KGHDR and CDR2 SFDVKD. Trimming pared 7 bases from V and 3 bases from J, leaving 8 bases between. The CDR3 DNA reads as TGTGCCACCAGCGCTGGGTCTAATGAAAAACTGTTTTTT. Its translation is CATSAGSNEKLFF.

This clonotype was found a few times. V usage is TRBV9 and J usage is TRBJ2-1, with TRBD1 identical over 12 bases. CDR1 SGDLS and CDR2 YYNGEE come from the germline V gene. This CDR3 is 15 amino acids long. V was pared by 8 bases and J by 6 bases, with 9 bases of the junction left unmatched. CDR3 residues: CASAPGQGAINEQFF. DNA of the CDR3: TGTGCCAGTGCACCGGGACAGGGGGCGATCAATGAGCAGTTCTTC. Variable domain in full (rest from reference TRBV9 and TRBJ2-1): DSGVTQTPKHLITATGQRVTLRCSPRSGDLSVYWYQQSLDQGLQFLIQYYNGEERAKGNILERFSAQQFPDLHSELNLSSLELGDSALYFCASAPGQGAINEQFFGPGTRLTVL.

The V call is TRBV5-1, the J call TRBJ2-5; 9 bases align to TRBD2. Germline lookup yields CDR1 SGHRS and CDR2 YFSETQ. The V and J ends lost 6 bases and 11 bases, in that order; junction bases with no gene match: 17. There are 15 residues in the CDR3. The CDR3 loop reads CASKIGGRALQEQYF. In DNA, the CDR3 is TGCGCCAGCAAAATTGGCGGGAGGGCCTTACAAGAGCAGTACTTC.

This sequence joins TRBV6-2 or TRBV6-3 and TRBJ1-5; TRBD1 aligns across 9 bases. Germline V gene data show CDR1 as MNHEY and CDR2 as SVGEGT. The CDR3 spans 16 residues. The ends lost 3 bases at V and 4 bases at J; junction bases unmatched: 7. The CDR3 DNA follows: TGTGCCAGCAGTTATCCACAGGGGGCGCGTAATCAGCCCCAGCATTTT. It translates to CASSYPQGARNQPQHF.

This clonotype occurred a few times. The chain couples TRBV9 to TRBJ2-3, with 12 bases that match TRBD2. This CDR3 comprises 16 residues. From germline, CDR1 is SGDLS and CDR2 YYNGEE. The ends lost 3 bases at V and 9 bases at J; junction bases unmatched: 11. In nucleotides, the CDR3 is TGTGCCAGCAGCGCAACTAGCGGGGGGATCCCTTGGACGCAGTATTTT. It translates to CASSATSGGIPWTQYF.

This clonotype has a handful of counts. J is TRBJ1-4 and V is TRBV7-2; D uncertain. The germline CDR1 and CDR2 sequences are SGHTA and FQGNSA. The CDR3 runs 15 residues. The V end lost 1 base, the J end lost 0 bases, and 6 bases lay between the germline ends. CDR3 sequence (DNA): TGTGCCAGCAGCTTAGGCAGGACAACTAATGAAAAACTGTTTTTT. Translation: CASSLGRTTNEKLFF.

This clonotype showed up just a few times. The V call is TRBV7-2, the J call TRBJ2-5; D call uncertain. Germline CDR1 and CDR2: SGHTA and FQGNSA. Trimming took off 1 base at V and 1 base at J, with 7 bases between the two ends. The CDR3 runs 14 residues. CDR3 coding DNA: TGTGCCAGCAGCTTAGATCGGCTCCAAGAGACCCAGTACTTC. Translated: CASSLDRLQETQYF. The complete variable domain, with remaining parts taken from reference TRBV7-2 and TRBJ2-5, reads GAGVSQSPSNKVTEKGKDVELRCDPISGHTALYWYRQSLGQGLEFLIYFQGNSAPDKSGLPSDRFSAERTGGSVSTLTIQRTQQEDSAVYLCASSLDRLQETQYFGPGTRLLVL.

V gene TRBV5-6 combines with J gene TRBJ2-3; the D call may be TRBD1 or TRBD2 (5 bases each). Germline values: CDR1 SGHDT, CDR2 YYEEEE. Deletions cut 3 bases from V and 0 bases from J, with 14 bases between. There are 16 residues in the CDR3. CDR3 sequence (DNA): TGTGCCAGCAGCTCCCCCGGGACCCCTAGCACAGATACGCAGTATTTT. Protein product: CASSSPGTPSTDTQYF.

The chain recombines TRBV7-2 with TRBJ2-1; 9 bases map to TRBD2. V dropped 4 bases and J dropped 4; count of bases not matched to a gene: 8. The CDR3 is made up of 16 amino acids. CDR1 SGHTA and CDR2 FQGNSA come from the germline V gene. CDR3 amino acids: CASSSGSGRTYNEQFF. The CDR3 bases are TGTGCCAGCAGCTCGGGCAGCGGGAGGACATACAATGAGCAGTTCTTC. The full variable domain, with the rest looked up from reference TRBV7-2 and TRBJ2-1, is GAGVSQSPSNKVTEKGKDVELRCDPISGHTALYWYRQSLGQGLEFLIYFQGNSAPDKSGLPSDRFSAERTGGSVSTLTIQRTQQEDSAVYLCASSSGSGRTYNEQFFGPGTRLTVL.

The rearrangement uses TRBV20-1 and TRBJ2-7; perhaps TRBD1 as D (5 bases). The CDR3 length is 14 residues. The V gene's germline CDR1 is DFQATT and CDR2 SNEGSKA (reference sequence). The V end lost 6 bases, the J end lost 0 bases, and 15 bases lay between the germline ends. The CDR3 bases are TGCAGTGCCGCCCGAGGACACGACTCCTACGAGCAGTACTTC. As protein: CSAARGHDSYEQYF.

This clonotype showed up just a few times. The V gene is TRBV20-1, the J gene TRBJ2-5; 12 bases are a match to TRBD2. CDR1 is DFQATT and CDR2 is SNEGSKA in the germline V gene (reference sequence). V dropped 5 bases and J dropped 5; count of bases not matched to a gene: 9. The CDR3 extends over 15 amino acids. In DNA, the CDR3 is TGCAGTGCTCAAGGTCTAGCGGGGGGGTACGAGACCCAGTACTTC. Its translation: CSAQGLAGGYETQYF.

This clonotype was recorded a few times. The CDR3 sequence is CSARLMTSGVHEQYF. The DNA of the CDR3 is TGCAGTGCTAGACTCATGACTAGCGGGGTACACGAGCAGTACTTC. The chain is built from TRBV20-1 and TRBJ2-7; 11 positions agree with TRBD2. The trim removed 2 bases at V and 5 bases at J, leaving 8 bases unmatched. CDR1 and CDR2 (germline): DFQATT, SNEGSKA (reference sequence). This CDR3 spans 15 amino acids.

This clonotype has ten or more counts. The CDR3 spells CASSLQGADTEAFF. The CDR3 nucleotides read TGTGCCAGCAGTCTTCAGGGGGCGGACACTGAAGCTTTCTTT. The gene calls are TRBV12-3 or TRBV12-4 and TRBJ1-1; TRBD1 agrees at 8 bases. Trimming took 5 bases from V and 3 from J; bases not matched to a gene: 5. The CDR3 sequence is 14 residues long.